This T cell receptor beta chain was found in a study of T cell repertoires in cytomegalovirus infection (dated by TCRdb to about 2019). In the study overall: The peptide stimulations were aimed at well-studied HLA-B-restricted epitopes as well as recently identified HLA-C-restricted CMV epitopes, whose presentation resists viral immunomodulation. Donor HLA type was relevant to the analysis, as public TCR beta signatures indicated carriage of CMV infection together with the matching HLA type. Beyond this particular receptor, the publication reports: Carriers of CMV infection plus the relevant HLA type were discriminated by the cumulative frequency of public TCR beta family members in the study cohort and in an independent approximately 350-donor cohort. The ex vivo response was dominated by HLA-C-restricted CMV-specific TCR beta clonotypes, which also provided the single most frequent clonotype in two of eight donors.

The table lists this clonotype with a few counts. The antigen this receptor binds is unknown. Per-base qualities were not stored, and no clone one base away is much larger. Sequencing was carried out with an Illumina HiSeq 1500. In-frame beta chains were kept once TCRdb had trimmed the public reads at Q25 with fastp and called clones with MiXCR. Records with the same CDR3 protein are collapsed into one entry carrying the most frequent genes and DNA. The sample records about 63,000 distinct CDR3 sequences, 20% of which are singletons. Roughly 73% of the sample is held by the ten biggest clonotypes. V is cut by 3 bases and J by 10 bases, and the space between the germline ends is 16 bases. From a lookup of the germline V gene (reference sequence), CDR1 and CDR2 are LNHDA and SQIVND. The CDR3 measures 15 amino acids from cysteine to phenylalanine. Only CDR3 DNA is held: 45 bases, read in frame from base 1.

This specimen's treatment or condition label, interpreted: in vitro stimulation with specific CMV peptide epitopes to enrich CMV-specific T cells. This receptor was taken from a human donor in good health (CMV status not recorded). Some clones in this sample may be carry-over from other donors' samples. Recombination connected TRBV19 to TRBJ1-6; no D gene is confidently identified. Sequenced material: CD8+ T cells from cultured PBMCs, taken from culture after CMV antigen stimulation. The CDR3 loop reads CASSISLSPGSPLHF. DNA sequence: TGTGCCAGTAGTATCTCACTGAGCCCCGGGTCACCCCTCCACTTT.